One sample yielded the 5 T cell receptor beta chains listed below, sequenced in a study of patients and donors after allogeneic stem cell transplantation. TCRdb passed the RT-PCR reads through MiXCR, listing each CDR3 protein once. The sample holds a few hundred thousand distinct CDR3 sequences, 11% to 15% seen once. The specimen sequenced was blood, either unsorted or a sorted T cell fraction (not recorded which). These receptors were collected from a human donor who was either an allogeneic HSCT recipient or a stem cell or donor lymphocyte infusion donor (not recorded which). It is not recorded whose cells these are; they may come from a transplant donor.

The DNA for the CDR3 is TGTGCCAGCAGCTTGGGCGGGGCGTACAATGAGCAGTTCTTC. Translated, it gives CASSLGGAYNEQFF. J is TRBJ2-1 and V is TRBV5-4, with a possible D match to TRBD2 (6 bases). The V gene lost 0 bases and the J gene lost 4 bases, with 8 bases spanning the gap. Germline CDR1 is SGHNT and CDR2 is YYREEE (reference sequence). There are 14 residues in the CDR3.

The chain links TRBV12-3 or TRBV12-4 to TRBJ1-1, with D perhaps matching TRBD1 (6 bases). The CDR3 has 13 residues. Trimming cost V 6 bases and J 1 base, with 9 bases left between them. CDR3 protein: CASRNRANTEAFF. CDR3 nucleotides: TGTGCCAGCAGAAACAGGGCGAACACTGAAGCTTTCTTT.

The genes are TRBV10-3 and TRBJ1-2; no firm D call. The CDR3 length is 12 residues. The V and J ends lost 6 bases and 4 bases respectively, with 9 bases between them. Germline V CDR1 and CDR2: ENHRY, SYGVKD. The CDR3 is CAISQAVYGYTF. The CDR3 DNA follows: TGTGCCATCAGCCAGGCGGTCTATGGCTACACCTTC.

This clonotype was detected many times. V is TRBV6-1 and J is TRBJ2-2; 12 bases line up with TRBD2. V dropped 5 bases and J dropped 6; count of bases not matched to a gene: 4. Per germline, CDR1 MNHNS and CDR2 SASEGT. The CDR3 covers 15 residues. CDR3 DNA: TGTGCCAGCAGTCCTAGCGGGAGGGCCGCCGGGGAGCTGTTTTTT. It translates to CASSPSGRAAGELFF.

In nucleotides, the CDR3 is TGTGCCAGCAGCTTCGGGACTCTCACAGATACGCAGTATTTT. Translating it yields CASSFGTLTDTQYF. This chain joins TRBV7-9 and TRBJ2-3; the D gene is possibly TRBD2 (6 bases). The length of the CDR3 is 14 residues. CDR1 and CDR2 (germline): SEHNR, FQNEAQ (reference sequence). Between the trimmed V and J ends, which lost 3 bases and 2 bases, there was a span of 9 bases.